These T cell receptor beta chains were read from a single sample in a study of beta chain features in type 1 diabetes. Clones were sequenced by immunoSEQ multiplex PCR, and TCRdb holds only the in-frame ones, with some missing. Seen here are hundreds of thousands of clones, over 12% observed once, and the top ten hold 0.035% to 0.045%. Sequenced material: naive CD4+ T cells from blood. These receptors all come from a man between 18 and 35 years old with type 1 diabetes. The CDR3 runs from the conserved cysteine through the conserved F or W. The D gene is left open where the match is weak. The listing skips clone size in some rows; elsewhere it reads once, few, many or a size class.

J	D	V	size	CDR3	DNA
TRBJ1-1	NA	TRBV30	NA	CAWSDPGAREAFF	TGTGCCTGGAGTGACCCGGGGGCTCGGGAAGCTTTCTTT
TRBJ2-4	NA	TRBV18	NA	CASSPPMARTKNIQYF	TGTGCCAGCTCACCACCGATGGCTCGGACCAAAAACATTCAGTACTTC
TRBJ2-3	NA	TRBV30	NA	CAWSTTGTYLSTDTQYF	TGTGCCTGGAGTACGACCGGGACATACCTAAGCACAGATACGCAGTATTTT
TRBJ2-1	TRBD1	TRBV6-4	few	CASSEQGASEQFF	TGTGCCAGCAGTGAACAGGGGGCGAGTGAGCAGTTCTTC
TRBJ1-2	NA	TRBV6-6	few	CASSWRDSPQGYGYTF	TGTGCCAGCAGTTGGAGGGACTCACCCCAAGGGTATGGCTACACCTTC
TRBJ2-7	NA	TRBV4-2	few	CASSQGGGQADYEQYF	TGTGCCAGCAGCCAAGGGGGGGGACAGGCCGACTACGAGCAGTACTTC
TRBJ1-5	TRBD1	TRBV27	NA	CASSFSTGANQPQHF	TGTGCCAGCAGTTTTTCAACAGGGGCCAATCAGCCCCAGCATTTT
TRBJ2-3	NA	TRBV28	once	CASSLPLTGSTDTQYF	TGTGCCAGCAGTTTACCGCTTACAGGGAGCACAGATACGCAGTATTTT
TRBJ1-2	NA	TRBV15	NA	CATSRDERSIVYGYTF	TGTGCCACCAGCAGAGATGAACGGTCCATAGTTTATGGCTACACCTTC
TRBJ2-2	NA	TRBV7-2	few	CASSYRDSNGELFF	TGTGCCAGCAGCTACAGGGACTCGAACGGGGAGCTGTTTTTT
TRBJ2-5	NA	TRBV30	few	CAWERSRETQYF	TGTGCCTGGGAGAGATCGCGGGAGACCCAGTACTTC
TRBJ2-5	TRBD1	TRBV2	NA	CASTRTGYDQETQYF	TGTGCCAGCACAAGGACAGGGTACGACCAAGAGACCCAGTACTTC
TRBJ2-3	TRBD1	TRBV5-4	NA	CASSEGQGPDTQYF	TGTGCCAGCAGCGAGGGACAGGGGCCAGATACGCAGTATTTT
TRBJ1-1	NA	TRBV15	NA	CATSRDPSNTEAFF	TGTGCCACCAGCAGAGATCCTTCGAACACTGAAGCTTTCTTT
TRBJ2-7	NA	TRBV6-6	NA	CASKDQNYYEQYF	TGTGCCAGCAAGGACCAAAATTACTACGAGCAGTACTTC
TRBJ2-7	TRBD2	TRBV14	NA	CASSRWTSGSYEQYF	TGTGCCAGCAGCCGTTGGACTAGCGGTTCGTACGAGCAGTACTTC
TRBJ2-2	NA	TRBV9	few	CASSVEPGRDGELFF	TGTGCCAGCAGCGTAGAACCGGGGCGCGACGGGGAGCTGTTTTTT
TRBJ2-1	TRBD2	TRBV7-2	NA	CASSTSGSSYNEQFF	TGTGCCAGCAGTACTAGCGGTAGCTCCTACAATGAGCAGTTCTTC
TRBJ2-2	NA	TRBV5-4	few	CASSFAFGAGELFF	NA
TRBJ1-2	TRBD1	TRBV11-2	few	CASGTGQYLRHYGYTF	TGTGCCAGCGGAACGGGACAGTACCTACGGCACTATGGCTACACCTTC
TRBJ2-5	NA	TRBV7-2	NA	CASSLGGFGETQYF	TGTGCCAGCAGCTTAGGGGGTTTTGGGGAGACCCAGTACTTC
TRBJ2-7	NA	TRBV4-1	few	CASSQDSHEQYF	TGCGCCAGCAGCCAAGATTCCCACGAGCAGTACTTC
TRBJ2-1	NA	TRBV7-9	NA	CASSLLQGNEQFF	TGTGCCAGCAGCTTACTTCAGGGCAATGAGCAGTTCTTC
TRBJ2-5	TRBD2	TRBV18	few	CASSRGLAALQETQYF	TGTGCCAGCTCACGTGGACTAGCGGCACTCCAAGAGACCCAGTACTTC
TRBJ2-3	NA	TRBV21-1	few	CASTSRNVSTDTQYF	TGTGCCAGTACCTCACGGAACGTTAGCACAGATACGCAGTATTTT
TRBJ2-1	TRBD2	TRBV10-3	few	CAINPGLADQMGQFF	TGTGCCATAAATCCGGGACTAGCGGACCAAATGGGGCAGTTCTTC
TRBJ1-1	NA	TRBV5-1	NA	CASSLQGNVNTEAFF	TGCGCCAGCAGCTTGCAGGGAAATGTTAACACTGAAGCTTTCTTT
TRBJ2-1	TRBD2	TRBV28	NA	CATILVVAGGKSNEQFF	TGTGCCACTATCCTCGTGGTGGCGGGGGGGAAGTCAAATGAGCAGTTCTTC
TRBJ2-2	TRBD2	TRBV7-9	few	CASSRVAGPTGELFF	TGTGCCAGCAGCCGAGTAGCGGGACCAACCGGGGAGCTGTTTTTT
TRBJ2-1	TRBD2	TRBV7-2	NA	CASRLWEGYNEQFF	TGTGCCAGCAGACTATGGGAGGGTTACAATGAGCAGTTCTTC
TRBJ2-3	NA	TRBV6-1	few	CASSVPTDTQYF	TGTGCCAGCAGTGTTCCCACAGATACGCAGTATTTT
TRBJ2-7	NA	TRBV7-2	few	CASSPGMGGGLGEQYF	TGTGCCAGCAGCCCAGGAATGGGCGGCGGCCTGGGGGAGCAGTACTTC
TRBJ2-1	TRBD2	TRBV5-1	NA	CASSLAVGGSRNEQFF	TGCGCCAGCAGCTTGGCCGTAGGCGGGAGCCGCAATGAGCAGTTCTTC